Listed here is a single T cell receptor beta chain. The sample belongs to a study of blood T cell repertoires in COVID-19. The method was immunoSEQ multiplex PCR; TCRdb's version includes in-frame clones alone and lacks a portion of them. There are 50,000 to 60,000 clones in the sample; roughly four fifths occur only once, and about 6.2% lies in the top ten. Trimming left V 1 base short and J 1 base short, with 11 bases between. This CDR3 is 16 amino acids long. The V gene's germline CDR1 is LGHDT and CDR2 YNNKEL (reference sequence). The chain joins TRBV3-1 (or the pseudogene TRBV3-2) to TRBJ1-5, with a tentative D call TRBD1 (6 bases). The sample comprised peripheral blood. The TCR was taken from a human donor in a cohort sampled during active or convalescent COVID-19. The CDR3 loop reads CASSQGSTGSNQPQHF. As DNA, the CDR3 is TGTGCCAGCAGCCAAGGTTCTACAGGGAGCAATCAGCCCCAGCATTTT.